This T cell receptor beta chain was found in a study of long-term antiretroviral therapy in people with HIV. Study-wide results and caveats: An increase in diversity followed ART, yet levels stayed below transplant donor controls.

The germline V and J ends were trimmed by 2 bases and 3 bases, with 7 bases remaining between them. The CDR3 is 14 residues long. Germline V gene sequence: CDR1 MNHEY, CDR2 SVGAGI. Comment on this clone: Its matching antigen is unknown.

Version v3.0 of the immunoSEQ assay was performed at survey level. Sequencing was performed with immunoSEQ multiplex PCR; in TCRdb, only in-frame clones are kept and a portion is missing. The sample gives 21,000 or so clones, 70% to 85% of which show up once; roughly 4.6% is in the top ten. The sequenced sample was unsorted PBMCs, obtained 0.5 years after starting antiretroviral therapy. The sequence came from a man younger than 35 with HIV. This sequence joins TRBV6-5 and TRBJ1-4, with TRBD1 as a possible D gene (6 bases). CDR3 loop: CASSYGTPNEKLFF. In nucleotides, the CDR3 is TGTGCCAGCAGTTACGGGACACCTAATGAAAAACTGTTTTTT.